This record concerns one T cell receptor beta chain sequence. Its matching antigen is unknown. This entry belongs to a study of graft-versus-host responses after intestinal transplantation. Assay: immunoSEQ multiplex PCR; the TCRdb copy retains only in-frame clones and omits some. The repertoire holds over 55,000 clones, with roughly 87% as singletons. CDR1 is MNHEY and CDR2 is SVGAGI in the germline V gene. V lost 0 bases and J 6 bases, leaving 14 bases between the germline ends. The CDR3 is 15 amino acids. Sequencing was performed on unstimulated CD8+ T cells sorted from spleen or lymph node cells, taken before intestinal transplant. The clonotype originates from a human donor who received an intestinal transplant. The chain uses TRBV6-5 and TRBJ1-1; D might be TRBD1 (6 bases). The CDR3 sequence is CASSYSTRGGAEAFF. The CDR3 nucleotides are TGTGCCAGCAGTTACTCGACCCGAGGGGGGGCTGAAGCTTTCTTT.